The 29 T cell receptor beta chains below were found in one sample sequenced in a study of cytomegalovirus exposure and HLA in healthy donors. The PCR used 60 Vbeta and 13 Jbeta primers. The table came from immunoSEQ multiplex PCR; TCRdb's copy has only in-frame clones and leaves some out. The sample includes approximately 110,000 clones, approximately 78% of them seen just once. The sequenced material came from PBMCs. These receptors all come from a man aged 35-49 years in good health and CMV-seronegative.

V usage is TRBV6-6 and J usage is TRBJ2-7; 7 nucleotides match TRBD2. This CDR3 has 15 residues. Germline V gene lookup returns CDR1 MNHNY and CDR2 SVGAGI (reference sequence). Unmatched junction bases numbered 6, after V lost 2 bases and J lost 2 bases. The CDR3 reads CASSYGAGETYEQYF. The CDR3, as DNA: TGTGCCAGCAGTTACGGCGCGGGGGAGACCTACGAGCAGTACTTC.

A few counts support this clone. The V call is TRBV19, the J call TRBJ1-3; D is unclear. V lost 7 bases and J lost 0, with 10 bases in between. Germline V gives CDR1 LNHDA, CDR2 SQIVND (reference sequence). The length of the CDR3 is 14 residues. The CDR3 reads CASNSHLSGNTIYF. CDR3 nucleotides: TGTGCCAGTAACAGCCACCTCTCTGGAAACACCATATATTTT.

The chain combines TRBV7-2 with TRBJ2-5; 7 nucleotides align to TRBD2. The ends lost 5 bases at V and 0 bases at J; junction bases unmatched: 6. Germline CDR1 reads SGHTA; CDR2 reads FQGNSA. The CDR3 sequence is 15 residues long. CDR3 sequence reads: CASSRAGSYQETQYF. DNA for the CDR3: TGTGCCAGCAGCCGAGCGGGGTCGTACCAAGAGACCCAGTACTTC.

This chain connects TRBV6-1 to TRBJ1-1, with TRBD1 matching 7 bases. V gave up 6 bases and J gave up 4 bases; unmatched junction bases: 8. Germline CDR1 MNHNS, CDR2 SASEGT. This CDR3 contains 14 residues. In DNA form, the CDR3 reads TGTGCCAGCAGCCCCACAAACAGGGGCACTGAAGCTTTCTTT. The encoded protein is CASSPTNRGTEAFF.

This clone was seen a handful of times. The CDR3 nucleotides are TGCGCCAGCAGCTTGGGGACAGGGGATGAGCAGTTCTTC. Amino acids: CASSLGTGDEQFF. The V gene is TRBV5-1, the J gene TRBJ2-1; 9 positions agree with TRBD1. CDR1 is SGHRS and CDR2 is YFSETQ in the germline V gene. This CDR3 contains 13 residues. V lost 0 bases and J lost 8; bases outside the gene matches: 0.

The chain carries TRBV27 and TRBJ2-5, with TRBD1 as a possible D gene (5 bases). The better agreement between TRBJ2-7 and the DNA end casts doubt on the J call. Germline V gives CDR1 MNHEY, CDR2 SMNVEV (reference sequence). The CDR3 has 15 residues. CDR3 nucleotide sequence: TGTGCCAGCAGCGATTATCTCCAGGGATCCTACGAGCAGTACTTC. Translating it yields CASSDYLQGSYEQYF.

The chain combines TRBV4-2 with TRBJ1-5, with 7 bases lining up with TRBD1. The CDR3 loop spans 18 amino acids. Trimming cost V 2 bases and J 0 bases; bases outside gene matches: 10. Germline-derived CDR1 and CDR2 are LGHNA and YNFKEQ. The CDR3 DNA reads TGTGCCAGCAGCCAAAAGACAGGGACGTGGGATAGCAATCAGCCCCAGCATTTT. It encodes CASSQKTGTWDSNQPQHF.

The CDR3 region has the DNA TGCGCCAGCAGCGGGACTAGCGGGTCCAATGAGCAGTTCTTC. As protein: CASSGTSGSNEQFF. The V gene is TRBV5-1, the J gene TRBJ2-1, with 12 positions matching TRBD2. The germline V gene has CDR1 SGHRS and CDR2 YFSETQ. The CDR3 length is 14 residues. Losses at the gene ends were 4 bases for V and 6 bases for J; bases not matched to a gene: 2. The full variable domain, with the rest looked up from reference TRBV5-1 and TRBJ2-1, is KAGVTQTPRYLIKTRGQQVTLSCSPISGHRSVSWYQQTPGQGLQFLFEYFSETQRNKGNFPGRFSGRQFSNSRSEMNVSTLELGDSALYLCASSGTSGSNEQFFGPGTRLTVL.

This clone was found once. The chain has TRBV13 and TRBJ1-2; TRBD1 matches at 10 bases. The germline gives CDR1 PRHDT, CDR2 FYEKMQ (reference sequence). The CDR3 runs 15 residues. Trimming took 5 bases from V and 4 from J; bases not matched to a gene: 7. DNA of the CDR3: TGTGCCAGCAGCCAGAAGGGACAGGGGATCTATGGCTACACCTTC. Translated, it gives CASSQKGQGIYGYTF.

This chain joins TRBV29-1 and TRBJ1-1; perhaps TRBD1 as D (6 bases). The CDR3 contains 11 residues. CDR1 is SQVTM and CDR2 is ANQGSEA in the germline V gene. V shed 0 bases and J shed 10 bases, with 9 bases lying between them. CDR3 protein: CSVEDLGAAFF. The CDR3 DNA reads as TGCAGCGTTGAAGATCTGGGGGCAGCTTTCTTT.

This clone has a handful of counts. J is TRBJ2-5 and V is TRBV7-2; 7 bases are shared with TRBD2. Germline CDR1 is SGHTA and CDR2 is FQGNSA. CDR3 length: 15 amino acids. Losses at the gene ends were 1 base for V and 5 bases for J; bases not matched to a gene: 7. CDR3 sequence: CASSLGAGVWETQYF. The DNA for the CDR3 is TGTGCCAGCAGCTTAGGGGCGGGGGTTTGGGAGACCCAGTACTTC.

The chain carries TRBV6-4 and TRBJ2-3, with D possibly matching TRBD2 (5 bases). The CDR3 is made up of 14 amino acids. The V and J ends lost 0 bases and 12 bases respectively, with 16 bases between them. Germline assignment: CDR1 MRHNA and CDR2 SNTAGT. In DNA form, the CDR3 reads TGTGCCAGCAGTGACTCGGGTTACGCTAGGACTCAGTATTTT. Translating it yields CASSDSGYARTQYF.

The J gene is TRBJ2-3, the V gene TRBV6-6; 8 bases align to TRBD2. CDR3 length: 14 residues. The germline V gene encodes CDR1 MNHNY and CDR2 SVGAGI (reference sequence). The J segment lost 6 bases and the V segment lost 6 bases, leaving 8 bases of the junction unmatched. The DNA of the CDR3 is TGTGCCAGCAGGATCGGGGGGGCCGAGGATACGCAGTATTTT. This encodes CASRIGGAEDTQYF.

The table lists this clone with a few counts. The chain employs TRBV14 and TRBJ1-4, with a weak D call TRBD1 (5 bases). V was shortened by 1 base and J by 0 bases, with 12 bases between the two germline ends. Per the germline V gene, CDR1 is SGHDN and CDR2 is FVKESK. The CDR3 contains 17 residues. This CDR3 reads CASSQGAWGTTNEKLFF. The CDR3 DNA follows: TGTGCCAGCAGCCAAGGTGCCTGGGGCACAACTAATGAAAAACTGTTTTTT. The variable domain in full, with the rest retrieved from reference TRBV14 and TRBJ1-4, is EAGVTQFPSHSVIEKGQTVTLRCDPISGHDNLYWYRRVMGKEIKFLLHFVKESKQDESGMPNNRFLAERTGGTYSTLKVQPAELEDSGVYFCASSQGAWGTTNEKLFFGSGTQLSVL.

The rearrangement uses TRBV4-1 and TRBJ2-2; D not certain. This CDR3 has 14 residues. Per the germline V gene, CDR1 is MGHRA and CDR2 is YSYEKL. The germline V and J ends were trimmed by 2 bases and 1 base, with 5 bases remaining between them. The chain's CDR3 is CASSQRQNTGELFF. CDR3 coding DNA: TGCGCCAGCAGCCAACGACAGAACACCGGGGAGCTGTTTTTT.

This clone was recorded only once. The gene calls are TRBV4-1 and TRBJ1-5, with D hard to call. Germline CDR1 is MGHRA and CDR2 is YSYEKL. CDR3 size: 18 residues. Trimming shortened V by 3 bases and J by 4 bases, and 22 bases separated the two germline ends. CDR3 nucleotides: TGCGCCAGCAGCCATCCGGGGAATGGGCCCCGAGCAAATCAGCCCCAGCATTTT. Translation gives CASSHPGNGPRANQPQHF.

The CDR3 region has the DNA TGTGCCAGCAGTTACGAGTTAACTCAGGGGGTTCAGCCCCAGCATTTT. Its protein product is CASSYELTQGVQPQHF. The chain couples TRBV6-6 to TRBJ1-5, with 7 nucleotides matching TRBD1. The V and J ends lost 2 bases and 6 bases, in that order; junction bases with no gene match: 10. Germline-derived CDR1 and CDR2 are MNHNY and SVGAGI (reference sequence). This CDR3 spans 16 amino acids.

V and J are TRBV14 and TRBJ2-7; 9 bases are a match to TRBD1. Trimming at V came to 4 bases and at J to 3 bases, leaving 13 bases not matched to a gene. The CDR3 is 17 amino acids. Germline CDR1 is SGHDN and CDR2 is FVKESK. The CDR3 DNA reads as TGTGCCAGCAGCCGGGGACAGGGCCGCAGTAGACTCTACGAGCAGTACTTC. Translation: CASSRGQGRSRLYEQYF.

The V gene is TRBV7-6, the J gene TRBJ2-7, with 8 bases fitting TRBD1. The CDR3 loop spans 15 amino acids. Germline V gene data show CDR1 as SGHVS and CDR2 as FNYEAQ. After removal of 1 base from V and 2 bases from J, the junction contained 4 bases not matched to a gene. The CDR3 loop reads CASSLEGTGPYEQYF. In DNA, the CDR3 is TGTGCCAGCAGCTTAGAAGGGACAGGACCCTACGAGCAGTACTTC.

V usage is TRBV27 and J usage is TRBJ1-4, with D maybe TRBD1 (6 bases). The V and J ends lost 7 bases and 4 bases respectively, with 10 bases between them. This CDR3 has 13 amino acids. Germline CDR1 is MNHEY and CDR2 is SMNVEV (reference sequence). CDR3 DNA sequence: TGTGCCAGCAAAACAGGGAATAATGAAAAACTGTTTTTT. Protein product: CASKTGNNEKLFF.

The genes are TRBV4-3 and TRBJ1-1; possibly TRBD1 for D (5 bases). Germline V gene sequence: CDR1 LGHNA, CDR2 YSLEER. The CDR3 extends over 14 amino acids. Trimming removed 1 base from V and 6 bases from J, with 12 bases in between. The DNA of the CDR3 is TGCGCCAGCAGCCAAGTCAGGGATTACCCTGAAGCTTTCTTT. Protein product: CASSQVRDYPEAFF.

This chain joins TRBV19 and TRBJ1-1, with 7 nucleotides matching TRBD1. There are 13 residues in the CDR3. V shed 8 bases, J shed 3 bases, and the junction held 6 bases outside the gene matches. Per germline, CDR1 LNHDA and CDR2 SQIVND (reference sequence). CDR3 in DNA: TGTGCCAGTCCCATTGACAGGGACACTGAAGCTTTCTTT. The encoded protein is CASPIDRDTEAFF.

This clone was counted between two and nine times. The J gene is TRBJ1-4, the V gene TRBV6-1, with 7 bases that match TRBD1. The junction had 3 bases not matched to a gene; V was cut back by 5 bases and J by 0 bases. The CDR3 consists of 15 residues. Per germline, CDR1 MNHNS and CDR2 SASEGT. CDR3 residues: CASSQGDATNEKLFF. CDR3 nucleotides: TGTGCCAGCAGTCAGGGGGATGCAACTAATGAAAAACTGTTTTTT.

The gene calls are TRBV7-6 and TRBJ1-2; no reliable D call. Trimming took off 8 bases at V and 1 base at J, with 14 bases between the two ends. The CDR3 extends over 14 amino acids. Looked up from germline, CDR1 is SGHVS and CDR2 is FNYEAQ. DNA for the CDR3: TGTGCCAGCCGTGCTCGGGGATTTAACTATGGCTACACCTTC. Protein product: CASRARGFNYGYTF.

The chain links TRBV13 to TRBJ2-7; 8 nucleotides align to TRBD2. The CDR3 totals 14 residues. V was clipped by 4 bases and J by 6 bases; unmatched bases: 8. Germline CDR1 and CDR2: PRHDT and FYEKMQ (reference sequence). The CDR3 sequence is CASSSRTSRGEQYF. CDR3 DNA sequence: TGTGCCAGCAGCTCCCGGACTAGCCGCGGCGAGCAGTACTTC.

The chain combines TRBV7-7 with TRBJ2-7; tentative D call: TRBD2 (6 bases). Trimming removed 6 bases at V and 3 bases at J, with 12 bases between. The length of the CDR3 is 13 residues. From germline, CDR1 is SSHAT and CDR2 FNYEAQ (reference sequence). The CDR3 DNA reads TGTGCCAGCAGTGCGGGGCATAACTACGAGCAGTACTTC. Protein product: CASSAGHNYEQYF.

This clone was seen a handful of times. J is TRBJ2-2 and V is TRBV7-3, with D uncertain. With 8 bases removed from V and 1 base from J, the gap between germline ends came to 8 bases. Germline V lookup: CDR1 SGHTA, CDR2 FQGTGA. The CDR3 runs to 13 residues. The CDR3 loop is CASRPVNTGELFF. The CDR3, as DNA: TGTGCCAGCCGTCCGGTGAACACCGGGGAGCTGTTTTTT. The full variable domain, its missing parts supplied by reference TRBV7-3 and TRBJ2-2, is GAGVSQTPSNKVTEKGKYVELRCDPISGHTALYWYRQSLGQGPEFLIYFQGTGAADDSGLPNDRFFAVRPEGSVSTLKIQRTERGDSAVYLCASRPVNTGELFFGEGSRLTVL.

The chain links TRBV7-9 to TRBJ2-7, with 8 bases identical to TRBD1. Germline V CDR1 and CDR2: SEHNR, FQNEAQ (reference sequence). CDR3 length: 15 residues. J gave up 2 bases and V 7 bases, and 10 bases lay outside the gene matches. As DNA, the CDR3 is TGTGCCAGCATCCCCCCCAGGGGGCGAGCCTACGAGCAGTACTTC. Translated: CASIPPRGRAYEQYF. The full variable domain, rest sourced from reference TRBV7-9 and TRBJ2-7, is DTGVSQNPRHKITKRGQNVTFRCDPISEHNRLYWYRQTLGQGPEFLTYFQNEAQLEKSRLLSDRFSAERPKGSFSTLEIQRTEQGDSAMYLCASIPPRGRAYEQYFGPGTRLTVT.

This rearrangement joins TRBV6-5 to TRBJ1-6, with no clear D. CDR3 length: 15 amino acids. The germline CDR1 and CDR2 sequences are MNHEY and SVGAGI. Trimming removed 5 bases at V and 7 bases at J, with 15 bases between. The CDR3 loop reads CASSTPLTNNSPLHF. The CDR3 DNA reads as TGTGCCAGCAGTACCCCGTTGACTAACAATTCACCCCTCCACTTT.